Below, 14 T cell receptor beta chains from the same sample are listed, as sequenced in a study of T cell responses to AZD1222 COVID-19 vaccine. Only in-frame clones appear in the TCRdb table, and some are missing; sequencing was by immunoSEQ multiplex PCR. The table includes 150,000 to 200,000 clones, approximately 90% detected once. The specimen comprised peripheral blood, sampled 28 days after the second dose of the MenACWY control vaccine. The receptors were sampled from an adult who received the MenACWY meningococcal vaccine as a control.

The genes are TRBV7-2 and TRBJ2-3, with 8 bases matching TRBD2. After removal of 6 bases from V and 1 base from J, the junction contained 15 bases not matched to a gene. The CDR3 totals 18 residues. Germline V lookup: CDR1 SGHTA, CDR2 FQGNSA. For the CDR3, the DNA is TGTGCCAGCAGTCGACGGGGGCGGAGCGGGGGACGCACAGATACGCAGTATTTT. It translates to CASSRRGRSGGRTDTQYF.

The V call is TRBV6-5, the J call TRBJ2-1; no firm D call. The CDR3 runs to 14 residues. Germline values: CDR1 MNHEY, CDR2 SVGAGI. Trimming stripped 6 bases from V and 1 base from J, with 10 bases between. The CDR3: CASSPLESYNEQFF. The CDR3 region has the DNA TGTGCCAGCAGCCCCCTTGAGTCCTACAATGAGCAGTTCTTC.

The chain combines TRBV11-2 with TRBJ2-2; no definite D call. The CDR3 spans 15 residues. CDR1 is SGHAT, CDR2 FQNNGV, per germline. V lost 5 bases, J lost 6 bases, and 16 bases lay in between. The CDR3 spells CASSRAGGRAGELFF. The DNA of the CDR3 is TGTGCCAGCAGCCGTGCTGGTGGTCGCGCCGGGGAGCTGTTTTTT.

A word on this clone: Other DNA sequences in the sample encode the same CDR3. V usage is TRBV18 and J usage is TRBJ2-7, with TRBD1 matching over 7 bases. Germline V gives CDR1 KGHSH, CDR2 LQKENI. V shed 3 bases and J 4 bases; nucleotides not matched to a gene: 3. This CDR3 region has 13 residues. Here the CDR3 reads CASSPGTDYEQYF. The CDR3 nucleotides are TGTGCCAGCTCACCGGGGACAGATTACGAGCAGTACTTC. Full variable domain (outside the CDR3, taken from reference TRBV18 and TRBJ2-7): NAGVMQNPRHLVRRRGQEARLRCSPMKGHSHVYWYRQLPEEGLKFMVYLQKENIIDESGMPKERFSAEFPKEGPSILRIQQVVRGDSAAYFCASSPGTDYEQYFGPGTRLTVT.

The chain employs TRBV6-2 or TRBV6-3 and TRBJ1-2; 7 bases agree with TRBD1. Germline lookup yields CDR1 MNHEY and CDR2 SVGEGT. This CDR3 comprises 14 residues. Trimming at V came to 4 bases and at J to 8 bases, leaving 10 bases not matched to a gene. The CDR3: CASSFGTVENGYTF. The CDR3, as DNA: TGTGCCAGCAGTTTCGGGACAGTGGAAAACGGCTACACCTTC.

The rearrangement uses TRBV28 and TRBJ2-2, with 10 bases matching TRBD2. In germline, CDR1 is MDHEN, CDR2 SYDVKM. With 5 bases clipped from V and 2 bases from J, the junction kept 2 bases outside the gene matches. CDR3 length: 15 amino acids. The CDR3 DNA reads as TGTGCCAGCAGTACTAGCGGGGATAACACCGGGGAGCTGTTTTTT. As protein: CASSTSGDNTGELFF.

The chain combines TRBV29-1 with TRBJ2-7; 10 bases line up with TRBD1. Germline V gene lookup returns CDR1 SQVTM and CDR2 ANQGSEA. Losses at the gene ends were 5 bases for V and 0 bases for J; bases not matched to a gene: 1. The CDR3 spans 13 residues. The CDR3 here is CSVRQGASYEQYF. In DNA form, the CDR3 reads TGCAGCGTTCGACAGGGGGCCTCCTACGAGCAGTACTTC.

The chain uses TRBV5-1 and TRBJ2-1, with TRBD2 matching over 12 bases. With V trimmed by 5 bases and J by 8 bases, 8 bases remained unmatched. This CDR3 has 15 amino acids. CDR1 is SGHRS, CDR2 YFSETQ, per germline. The CDR3 DNA is TGCGCCAGCAGATGGGGACTAGCGGGCGGCTATGAGCAGTTCTTC. Amino acids: CASRWGLAGGYEQFF.

The genes are TRBV29-1 and TRBJ2-6; D is undetermined. In germline, CDR1 is SQVTM, CDR2 ANQGSEA. With 3 bases removed from V and 0 bases from J, the gap between germline ends came to 6 bases. This CDR3 comprises 14 residues. Here the CDR3 DNA reads TGCAGCGTTGAGTACCCCTCTGGGGCCAACGTCCTGACTTTC. Encoded protein: CSVEYPSGANVLTF.

Written as DNA, the CDR3 is TGTGCCAGCAGTGAAGAACAGATCACCGGGGAGCTGTTTTTT. Residues: CASSEEQITGELFF. The chain is built from TRBV2 and TRBJ2-2; D is undetermined. V shed 1 base and J shed 4 bases, with 7 bases lying between them. Germline values: CDR1 SNHLY, CDR2 FYNNEI. The CDR3 totals 14 residues.

The chain uses TRBV18 and TRBJ2-2; TRBD2 matches 9 bases. The germline V gene has CDR1 KGHSH and CDR2 LQKENI. The CDR3 is 15 residues long. Trimming at V came to 3 bases and at J to 7 bases, leaving 6 bases not matched to a gene. The CDR3 protein is CASSPSGSFDGELFF. In DNA, the CDR3 is TGTGCCAGCTCACCTAGCGGGAGTTTCGACGGGGAGCTGTTTTTT.

The rearrangement uses TRBV4-3 and TRBJ2-3; 9 bases match TRBD2. This CDR3 is built from 18 residues. Trimming at V came to 0 bases and at J to 7 bases, leaving 14 bases not matched to a gene. Germline CDR1 reads LGHNA; CDR2 reads YSLEER. CDR3 sequence reads: CASSQDYILAGIRNTQYF. The CDR3 DNA is TGCGCCAGCAGCCAAGATTATATCCTAGCGGGAATTCGAAATACGCAGTATTTT.

This clone showed up just once. This sequence joins TRBV6-5 and TRBJ1-4; D is unclear. Trimming shortened V by 8 bases and J by 10 bases, and 11 bases separated the two germline ends. Looked up from germline, CDR1 is MNHEY and CDR2 is SVGAGI. The CDR3 has 11 amino acids. CDR3 sequence reads: CASGARGKLFF. CDR3 nucleotides: TGTGCCAGCGGAGCCCGGGGAAAACTGTTTTTT.

The chain couples TRBV4-3 to TRBJ1-2, with 7 nucleotides matching TRBD1. Trimming removed 6 bases from V and 4 bases from J; junction bases left unmatched: 5. This CDR3 contains 13 residues. Germline-derived CDR1 and CDR2 are LGHNA and YSLEER. The CDR3 coding sequence is TGCGCCAGCAGGCAGGGGGAGGGCTATGGCTACACCTTC. Protein: CASRQGEGYGYTF.